The 23 T cell receptor beta chains reported below all come from one sample, sequenced in a study of CD8 T cells in Susac syndrome. A quantity of about 0.5 to 1 ug RNA underwent reverse transcription using random hexamers. TCRdb re-derived calls from the immunoSEQ multiplex PCR reads in MiXCR, one entry per CDR3 protein. The table records roughly 180,000 distinct CDR3 sequences, 93% of them present only once. What was sequenced was CD4+ T cells from PBMCs. These receptor sequences come from a human donor with multiple sclerosis.

The V gene is TRBV7-3, the J gene TRBJ2-5; the D is unclear. This CDR3 is 13 amino acids long. Trimming stripped 3 bases from V and 2 bases from J, with 7 bases between. The V gene's germline CDR1 is SGHTA and CDR2 FQGTGA. The CDR3 DNA reads as TGTGCCAGCAGCTTCTCCACTCAAGAGACCCAGTACTTC. The encoded protein is CASSFSTQETQYF.

The V gene is TRBV9, the J gene TRBJ2-3, with D perhaps matching TRBD2 (5 bases). Between the trimmed V and J ends, which lost 3 bases and 0 bases, there was a span of 11 bases. The length of the CDR3 is 15 residues. Germline CDR1 SGDLS, CDR2 YYNGEE. The CDR3 DNA reads as TGTGCCAGCAGCGCGACTATAACTAGCACAGATACGCAGTATTTT. Its translation is CASSATITSTDTQYF.

V gene TRBV6-6 combines with J gene TRBJ1-5, with 9 nucleotides matching TRBD1. The junction had 4 bases not matched to a gene; V was cut back by 3 bases and J by 4 bases. The CDR3 length is 15 residues. The germline gives CDR1 MNHNY, CDR2 SVGAGI (reference sequence). CDR3 nucleotide sequence: TGTGCCAGCAGTTATGGACAGGGGAGGAATCAGCCCCAGCATTTT. This sequence encodes CASSYGQGRNQPQHF.

The chain recombines TRBV20-1 with TRBJ2-5, with 10 bases lining up with TRBD2. The trim removed 3 bases at V and 0 bases at J, leaving 13 bases unmatched. Germline CDR1 is DFQATT and CDR2 is SNEGSKA (reference sequence). The CDR3 consists of 18 residues. CDR3 in DNA: TGCAGTGCTAGCGGAGCGGGAGGGCCTCTGTTTGACCAAGAGACCCAGTACTTC. Its protein is CSASGAGGPLFDQETQYF.

This clonotype was seen a single time. The V call is TRBV28, the J call TRBJ2-7; 10 bases align to TRBD2. Germline CDR1 is MDHEN and CDR2 is SYDVKM. The CDR3 sequence is 16 residues long. The junction had 11 bases not matched to a gene; V was cut back by 5 bases and J by 4 bases. CDR3 protein: CASSAHSGRRTYEQYF. The CDR3 bases are TGTGCCAGCAGTGCCCATAGCGGGAGGAGAACATACGAGCAGTACTTC.

The chain has TRBV10-2 and TRBJ2-3, with D possibly TRBD1 on 6 matching bases. V lost 6 bases to trimming and J lost 6 bases, with 22 bases between them. The germline V gene has CDR1 WSHSY and CDR2 SAAADI. This CDR3 is built from 16 residues. CDR3 nucleotide sequence: TGCGCCAGCAGGAGCTTCCCCCCGCAGGGGCGTGATACGCAGTATTTT. It yields the protein CASRSFPPQGRDTQYF.

The chain employs TRBV20-1 and TRBJ2-4; TRBD2 agrees at 7 bases. The CDR3 is made up of 15 amino acids. Per the germline V gene, CDR1 is DFQATT and CDR2 is SNEGSKA (reference sequence). Trimming cost V 5 bases and J 2 bases; bases outside gene matches: 9. The CDR3 loop is CSALLATDTKNIQYF. The CDR3 nucleotides are TGCAGTGCTCTACTAGCGACGGATACCAAAAACATTCAGTACTTC.

The chain couples TRBV7-2 to TRBJ2-3; TRBD2 matches 12 bases. Germline CDR1 reads SGHTA; CDR2 reads FQGNSA. V was pared by 3 bases and J by 5 bases, with 3 bases of the junction left unmatched. The CDR3 runs to 15 residues. The DNA of the CDR3 is TGTGCCAGCAGCTTGGGACTAGCGGGCCGAGATACGCAGTATTTT. Translating it yields CASSLGLAGRDTQYF.

This rearrangement joins TRBV11-2 to TRBJ2-3; TRBD2 matches at 13 bases. CDR1 SGHAT and CDR2 FQNNGV come from the germline V gene. V was clipped by 4 bases and J by 2 bases; unmatched bases: 6. The CDR3 covers 17 residues. CDR3 in DNA: TGTGCCAGCAGCTCGGGACTAGCGGGATACCTCACAGATACGCAGTATTTT. It encodes CASSSGLAGYLTDTQYF.

The chain is built from TRBV2 and TRBJ1-1; TRBD1 is a possible D gene (6 bases). From germline, CDR1 is SNHLY and CDR2 FYNNEI. The CDR3 is made up of 14 amino acids. V was trimmed by 4 bases and J by 1 base, leaving 10 bases between them. CDR3 amino acids: CASSVQGRNTEAFF. The CDR3 nucleotides read TGTGCCAGCAGTGTTCAGGGGAGGAACACTGAAGCTTTCTTT.

This clonotype was observed a single time. The CDR3 loop is CASQGVDEQFF. CDR3 sequence (DNA): TGTGCCAGCCAGGGGGTGGATGAGCAGTTCTTC. The gene calls are TRBV2 and TRBJ2-1, with 7 nucleotides matching TRBD1. Germline assignment: CDR1 SNHLY and CDR2 FYNNEI. The CDR3 contains 11 residues. J was trimmed by 8 bases and V by 8 bases; bases with no gene match: 3.

This chain connects TRBV9 to TRBJ2-1; no firm D call. This CDR3 contains 12 residues. V was shortened by 0 bases and J by 7 bases, with 5 bases between the two germline ends. From germline, CDR1 is SGDLS and CDR2 YYNGEE. CDR3 DNA: TGTGCCAGCAGCGTAGCGGAGAATGAGCAGTTCTTC. Translated, it gives CASSVAENEQFF.

V usage is TRBV6-2 or TRBV6-3 and J usage is TRBJ1-5; tentative D call: TRBD1 (6 bases). V was shortened by 4 bases and J by 4 bases, with 11 bases between the two germline ends. CDR1 is MNHEY and CDR2 is SVGEGT in the germline V gene. The CDR3 sequence is 14 residues long. The DNA of the CDR3 is TGTGCCAGCAGTTGGGGCAGGGGAAATCAGCCCCAGCATTTT. It encodes CASSWGRGNQPQHF.

V gene TRBV12-3 or TRBV12-4 combines with J gene TRBJ2-7, with D possibly being TRBD1 (6 bases). The length of the CDR3 is 14 residues. Trimming pared 3 bases from V and 5 bases from J, leaving 14 bases between. The CDR3 reads CASSLGAARDEQYF. CDR3 DNA: TGTGCCAGCAGTTTGGGGGCCGCTCGGGACGAGCAGTACTTC.

The chain recombines TRBV6-1 with TRBJ1-1; weak D call: TRBD1 (5 bases). The CDR3 loop spans 16 amino acids. V was trimmed by 4 bases and J by 0 bases, leaving 15 bases between them. CDR1 and CDR2 (germline): MNHNS, SASEGT. This CDR3 is CASSVDRETLNTEAFF. CDR3 bases: TGTGCCAGCAGTGTAGACAGAGAAACCCTGAACACTGAAGCTTTCTTT.

For the CDR3, the DNA is TGTGCCAGCAGTACCTACAGGGAAGGGTATGGCTACACCTTC. Encoded protein: CASSTYREGYGYTF. J is TRBJ1-2 and V is TRBV12-3 or TRBV12-4, with D possibly being TRBD1 (6 bases). The CDR3 extends over 14 amino acids. V lost 5 bases, J lost 5 bases, and 15 bases lay in between.

The rearrangement joins TRBV2 to TRBJ1-1; TRBD1 agrees at 9 bases. V trimming: 8 bases; J trimming: 0 bases; junction bases outside the gene matches: 7. CDR1 is SNHLY and CDR2 is FYNNEI in the germline V gene. The CDR3 consists of 15 residues. As DNA, the CDR3 is TGTGCCAGCTCAGGACAGGGGCCTCTGAACACTGAAGCTTTCTTT. Its protein product is CASSGQGPLNTEAFF.

V is TRBV24-1 and J is TRBJ2-7; perhaps TRBD1 as D (5 bases). Germline V gene data show CDR1 as KGHDR and CDR2 as SFDVKD. Trimming removed 1 base at V and 3 bases at J, with 21 bases between. This CDR3 spans 18 amino acids. CDR3 in DNA: TGTGCCACCAGTGATTTCGTAAGGGGTGTCCTCTATGACTACGAGCAGTACTTC. This encodes CATSDFVRGVLYDYEQYF.

The genes are TRBV5-4 and TRBJ2-4; TRBD2 matches at 9 bases. This CDR3 spans 16 amino acids. Germline V CDR1 and CDR2: SGHNT, YYREEE (reference sequence). After removal of 7 bases from V and 6 bases from J, the junction contained 14 bases not matched to a gene. In DNA form, the CDR3 reads TGTGCCAGCGCCATTGAGCGGGGGGCGGCCGGAAACATTCAGTACTTC. Protein: CASAIERGAAGNIQYF.

This chain links TRBV2 with TRBJ2-6; 9 nucleotides align to TRBD1. Germline-derived CDR1 and CDR2 are SNHLY and FYNNEI. J gave up 3 bases and V 8 bases, and 8 bases lay outside the gene matches. This CDR3 comprises 16 residues. In DNA, the CDR3 is TGTGCCAGCGTCAGGGACAGGGCTTTTGGGGCCAACGTCCTGACTTTC. It encodes CASVRDRAFGANVLTF.

The V gene is TRBV12-3 or TRBV12-4, the J gene TRBJ1-2; 8 bases are a match to TRBD1. Trimming took 6 bases from V and 4 from J; bases not matched to a gene: 16. The CDR3 is made up of 17 amino acids. The CDR3 DNA reads TGTGCCAGCAGCCGAGGACAGGGTGTTCTCCCTGGCTATGGCTACACCTTC. Protein sequence: CASSRGQGVLPGYGYTF.

The chain joins TRBV29-1 to TRBJ1-1, with 7 bases matching TRBD1. V lost 6 bases to trimming and J lost 4 bases; unmatched junction nucleotides: 8. Germline-derived CDR1 and CDR2 are SQVTM and ANQGSEA. The CDR3 extends over 13 amino acids. For the CDR3, the DNA is TGCAGCGTCAATCCAGGGGGACTCACTGAAGCTTTCTTT. Translating gives CSVNPGGLTEAFF.

The rearrangement uses TRBV5-1 and TRBJ2-6; maybe TRBD1 (5 bases). The germline gives CDR1 SGHRS, CDR2 YFSETQ. V lost 4 bases to trimming and J lost 2 bases, with 10 bases between them. The CDR3 has 15 amino acids. Written as DNA, the CDR3 is TGCGCCAGCAGCACCAGGGCCCCTGGGGCCAACGTCCTGACTTTC. Amino acids: CASSTRAPGANVLTF.